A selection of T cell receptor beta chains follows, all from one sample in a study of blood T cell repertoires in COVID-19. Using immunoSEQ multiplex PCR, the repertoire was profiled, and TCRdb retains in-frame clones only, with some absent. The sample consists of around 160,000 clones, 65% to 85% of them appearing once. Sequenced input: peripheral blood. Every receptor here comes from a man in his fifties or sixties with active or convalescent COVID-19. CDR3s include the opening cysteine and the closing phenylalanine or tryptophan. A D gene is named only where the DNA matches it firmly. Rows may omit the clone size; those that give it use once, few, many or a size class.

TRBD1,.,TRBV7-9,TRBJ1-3,TGTGCCAGCAGCTCGACGGGGGACAGGGGTTCGGACACCATATATTTT,CASSSTGDRGSDTIYF
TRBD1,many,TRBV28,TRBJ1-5,TGTGCCAGCAGTTCCGGGACAGGGACAAATCAGCCCCAGCATTTT,CASSSGTGTNQPQHF
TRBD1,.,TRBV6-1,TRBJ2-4,TGTGCCAGCAGTGAACCAACGGGACAGGGGAAAAACATTCAGTACTTC,CASSEPTGQGKNIQYF
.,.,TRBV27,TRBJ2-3,TGTGCCAGCAGTTTACGGGGACATCCTAGCACAGATACGCAGTATTTT,CASSLRGHPSTDTQYF
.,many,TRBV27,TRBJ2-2,TGTGCCAGCAGTAAGGGATGGGGCAACACCGGGGAGCTGTTTTTT,CASSKGWGNTGELFF
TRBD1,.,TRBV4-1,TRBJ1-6,TGCGCCAGCAGCCAGGGACAGGGGGCAACAGCGTGGTCCTATAATTCACCCCTCCACTTT,CASSQGQGATAWSYNSPLHF
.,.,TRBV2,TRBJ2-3,TGTGCCACTATAGTGGCAGATACGCAGTATTTT,CATIVADTQYF
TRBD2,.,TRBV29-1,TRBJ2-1,TGCAGCGCACCCCGGGAGGGATACAATGAGCAGTTCTTC,CSAPREGYNEQFF
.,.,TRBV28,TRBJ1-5,TGTGCCAGCAGCCCAGGGGATCAGCCCCAGCATTTT,CASSPGDQPQHF
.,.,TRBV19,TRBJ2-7,TGTGCCAGTAGTTCCCCGACAGTGCAGTACTTC,CASSSPTVQYF
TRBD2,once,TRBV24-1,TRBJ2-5,TGTGCCACCAGTGATCGGGAGGGCCAAGAGACCCAGTACTTC,CATSDREGQETQYF
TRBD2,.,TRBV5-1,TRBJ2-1,TGCGCCAGCAGCTTGGGGACTAGCGGGAGCTATAATGAGCAGTTCTTC,CASSLGTSGSYNEQFF
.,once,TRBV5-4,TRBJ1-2,TGTGCCAGCAGCGCGGGAGGGTGGGACATCTCTAACTATGGCTACACCTTC,CASSAGGWDISNYGYTF
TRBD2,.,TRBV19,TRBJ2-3,TGTGCCAGCTCGGGACTAGCAGGCACAGATACGCAGTATTTT,CASSGLAGTDTQYF
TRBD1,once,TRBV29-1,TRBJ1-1,TGCAGCGGGGATCCCCCGGACAGGGCAAGGGGCACTGAAGCTTTCTTT,CSGDPPDRARGTEAFF
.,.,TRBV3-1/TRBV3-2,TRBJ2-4,TGTGCCAGCAGCCAGGCGACCGGACTAGCCAAAAACATTCAGTACTTC,CASSQATGLAKNIQYF
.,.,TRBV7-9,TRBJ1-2,TGTGCCAGCAGCTTAGGAAGTTCGGGTGGCTACACCTTC,CASSLGSSGGYTF
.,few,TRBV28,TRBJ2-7,TGTGCCAGCGTTAGCGCGTCCTACGAGCAGTACTTC,CASVSASYEQYF
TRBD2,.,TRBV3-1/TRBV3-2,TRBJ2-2,TGTGCCAGCAGTTATGGGGTTAGCGGGCCCGCGAACACCGGGGAGCTGTTTTTT,CASSYGVSGPANTGELFF
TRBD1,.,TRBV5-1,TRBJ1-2,TGCGCCAGCAGCCAGCTGGGACAGAACTATGGCTACACCTTC,CASSQLGQNYGYTF
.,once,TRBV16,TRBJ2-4,TGTGCCAGCAGCATTGACCGGGTAGCCAAAAACATTCAGTACTTC,CASSIDRVAKNIQYF
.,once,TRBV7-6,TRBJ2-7,TGTGCCAGCAGCTTAGCCGATACTTCTACCTACGAGCAGTACTTC,CASSLADTSTYEQYF
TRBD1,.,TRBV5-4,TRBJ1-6,TGTGCCAGCAGCTCGGACAGGGGGCTTAATTCACCCCTCCACTTT,CASSSDRGLNSPLHF
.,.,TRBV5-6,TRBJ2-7,TGTGCCAGCAGCGGAACAGGGAAGAACTCCTACGAGCAGTACTTC,CASSGTGKNSYEQYF
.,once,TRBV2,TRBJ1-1,TGTGCCAGCAGTGAGTCGACACCGGGGGTCACTGAAGCTTTCTTT,CASSESTPGVTEAFF
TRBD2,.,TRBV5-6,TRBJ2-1,TGTGCCAGCAGCTTGTTGGCGGGAGGCCGCTCCTACAATGAGCAGTTCTTC,CASSLLAGGRSYNEQFF
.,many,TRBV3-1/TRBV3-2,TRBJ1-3,TGTGCCAGCAGCCAAGGGGGGCAACCTGGAAACACCATATATTTT,CASSQGGQPGNTIYF
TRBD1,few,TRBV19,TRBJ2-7,TGTGCCAGTAGTAATACAGGGGGTGTTCAGTACTTC,CASSNTGGVQYF
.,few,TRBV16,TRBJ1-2,TGTGCCAGCAGCCAATCGGGTCAGGATGGCTACACCTTC,CASSQSGQDGYTF
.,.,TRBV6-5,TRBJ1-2,TGTGCCAGCGCTCCCACCGGGGGAAACTATGGCTACACCTTC,CASAPTGGNYGYTF
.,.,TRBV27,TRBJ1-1,TGTGCCAGCAGTTTATTTCTGGGGGGTGGCACTGAAGCTTTCTTT,CASSLFLGGGTEAFF
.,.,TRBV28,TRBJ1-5,TGTGCCAGCAGGGGGCAGGGGCGGACACCCCAGCATTTT,CASRGQGRTPQHF
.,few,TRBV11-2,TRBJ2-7,TGTGCCAGCAGCTTAGCAGGGCCAGGGGCGCAGTACTTC,CASSLAGPGAQYF
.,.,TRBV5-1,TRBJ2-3,TGCGCCAGCAGACAGACAGATACGCAGTATTTT,CASRQTDTQYF
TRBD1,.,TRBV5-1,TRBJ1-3,TGCGCCAGCAGCTACGACAGGGCTGGAAACACCATATATTTT,CASSYDRAGNTIYF
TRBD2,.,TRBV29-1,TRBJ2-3,TGCAGCGTTCTAGCTAGCGGGGGGCAACTAAGCACAGATACGCAGTATTTT,CSVLASGGQLSTDTQYF
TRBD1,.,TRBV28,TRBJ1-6,TGTGCCAGCAGTGGAGACAGGGGCACCTATAATTCACCCCTCCACTTT,CASSGDRGTYNSPLHF
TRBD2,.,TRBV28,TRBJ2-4,TGTGCCAGCAGTTTCGAGTCAGCGGGAGTACCAGCCAAAAACATTCAGTACTTC,CASSFESAGVPAKNIQYF
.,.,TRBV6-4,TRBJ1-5,TGTGCCAGCAGTGACTCGCGTCGGTACGATAGCAATCAGCCCCAGCATTTT,CASSDSRRYDSNQPQHF
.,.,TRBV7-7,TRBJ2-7,TGTGCCAGCAGCCTAGGGGGGGACGGCTCCTACGAGCAGTACTTC,CASSLGGDGSYEQYF
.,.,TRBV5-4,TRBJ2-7,TGTGCCAGCAGCTCCCGGGACTACGAGCAGTACTTC,CASSSRDYEQYF
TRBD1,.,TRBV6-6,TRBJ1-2,TGTGCCAGCAGTGGGACAGGTCGCTATGGCTACACCTTC,CASSGTGRYGYTF
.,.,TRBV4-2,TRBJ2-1,TGTGCCAGCAGCCAAGGGGACTTGGGTAGCCTTGAGCAGTTCTTC,CASSQGDLGSLEQFF
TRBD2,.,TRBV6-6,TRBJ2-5,TGTGCCAGCAGATGGACTAGCGGGAGGGAAGAGACCCAGTACTTC,CASRWTSGREETQYF
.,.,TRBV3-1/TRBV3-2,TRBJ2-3,TGTGCCAGCAGCCAAGTCTCAGATACGCAGTATTTT,CASSQVSDTQYF
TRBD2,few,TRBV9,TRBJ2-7,TGTGCCAGCAGCGCCGCGGGCGGGGGGACCTACGAGCAGTACTTC,CASSAAGGGTYEQYF
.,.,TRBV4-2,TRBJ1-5,TGTGCCAGCAGCCAAGCAGGGGATAGCAATCAGCCCCAGCATTTT,CASSQAGDSNQPQHF
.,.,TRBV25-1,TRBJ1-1,TGTGCCAGCAGTGCGGGGAGGGGAGCTTTCTTT,CASSAGRGAFF
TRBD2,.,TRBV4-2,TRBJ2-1,TGTGCCAGCAGCCGTTCTAGCGGGGGCGATTACAATGAGCAGTTCTTC,CASSRSSGGDYNEQFF
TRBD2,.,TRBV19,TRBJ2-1,TGTGCCAGTAGTATGCGACTAGCGGGGAACAATGAGCAGTTCTTC,CASSMRLAGNNEQFF
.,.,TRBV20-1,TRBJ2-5,TGCAGTGCTAGTGTTCTCGCAGGGGGGGAGACCCAGTACTTC,CSASVLAGGETQYF
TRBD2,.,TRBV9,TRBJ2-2,TGTGCCAGCAGCCCAACAAACCCGGGACTAGCGGGGGGGCCGGATGGTTCCGGGGAGCTGTTTTTT,CASSPTNPGLAGGPDGSGELFF
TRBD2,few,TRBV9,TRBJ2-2,TGTGCCAGCAGCTGGGGACTAGCGGGGACATGGAGCGGGGAGCTGTTTTTT,CASSWGLAGTWSGELFF